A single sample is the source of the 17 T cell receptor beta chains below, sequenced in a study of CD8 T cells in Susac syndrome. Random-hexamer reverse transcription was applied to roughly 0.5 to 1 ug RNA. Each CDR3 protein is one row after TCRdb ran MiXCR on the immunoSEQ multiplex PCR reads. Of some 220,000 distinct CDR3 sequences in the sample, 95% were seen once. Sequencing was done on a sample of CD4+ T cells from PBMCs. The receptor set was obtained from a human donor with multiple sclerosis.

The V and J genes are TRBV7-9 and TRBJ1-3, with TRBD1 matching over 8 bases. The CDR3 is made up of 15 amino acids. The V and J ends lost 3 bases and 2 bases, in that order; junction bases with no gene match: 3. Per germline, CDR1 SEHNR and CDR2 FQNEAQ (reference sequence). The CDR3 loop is CASSFGQGTGNTIYF. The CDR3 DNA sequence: TGTGCCAGCAGCTTTGGACAGGGCACTGGAAACACCATATATTTT.

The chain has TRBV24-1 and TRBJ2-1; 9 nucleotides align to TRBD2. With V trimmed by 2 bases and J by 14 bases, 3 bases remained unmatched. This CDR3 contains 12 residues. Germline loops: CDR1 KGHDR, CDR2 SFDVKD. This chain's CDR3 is CATSDSSGIKFF. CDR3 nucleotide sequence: TGTGCCACCAGTGATTCTAGCGGGATAAAGTTCTTC.

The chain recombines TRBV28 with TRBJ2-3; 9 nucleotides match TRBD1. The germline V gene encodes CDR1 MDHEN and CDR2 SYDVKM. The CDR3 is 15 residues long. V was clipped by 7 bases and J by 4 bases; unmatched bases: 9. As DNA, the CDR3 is TGTGCCAGCACCGTACAGGGGGCGCGTCCAGATACGCAGTATTTT. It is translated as CASTVQGARPDTQYF.

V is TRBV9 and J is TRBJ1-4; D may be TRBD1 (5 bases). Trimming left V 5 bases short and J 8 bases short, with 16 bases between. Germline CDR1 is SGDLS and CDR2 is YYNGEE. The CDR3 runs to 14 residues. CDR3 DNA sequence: TGTGCCAGCAGTGGAAGGGACGGGCCCGAAAAACTGTTTTTT. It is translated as CASSGRDGPEKLFF.

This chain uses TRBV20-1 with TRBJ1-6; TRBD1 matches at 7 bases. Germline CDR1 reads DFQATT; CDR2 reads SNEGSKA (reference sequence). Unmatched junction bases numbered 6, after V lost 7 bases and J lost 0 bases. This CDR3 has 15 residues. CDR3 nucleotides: TGCAGTGTAGCCGACAGGGACTCCTATAATTCACCCCTCCACTTT. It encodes CSVADRDSYNSPLHF.

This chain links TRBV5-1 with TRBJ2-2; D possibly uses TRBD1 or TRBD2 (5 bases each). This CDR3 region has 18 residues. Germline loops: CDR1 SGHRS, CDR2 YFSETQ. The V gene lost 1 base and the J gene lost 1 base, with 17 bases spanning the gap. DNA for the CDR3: TGCGCCAGCAGCTTGCGGGGCAACCCCCACCAGAACACCGGGGAGCTGTTTTTT. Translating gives CASSLRGNPHQNTGELFF.

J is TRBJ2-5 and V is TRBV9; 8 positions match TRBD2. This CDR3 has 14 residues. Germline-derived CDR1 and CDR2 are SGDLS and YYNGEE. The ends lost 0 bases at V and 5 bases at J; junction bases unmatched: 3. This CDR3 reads CASSVGGLGETQYF. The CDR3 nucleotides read TGTGCCAGCAGCGTAGGGGGACTAGGGGAGACCCAGTACTTC.

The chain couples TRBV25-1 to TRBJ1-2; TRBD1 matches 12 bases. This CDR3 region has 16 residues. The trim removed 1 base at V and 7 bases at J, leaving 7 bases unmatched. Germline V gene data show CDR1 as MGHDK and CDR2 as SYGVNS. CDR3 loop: CASSESGGQGASGYTF. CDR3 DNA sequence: TGTGCCAGCAGTGAATCAGGGGGACAGGGGGCCTCTGGCTACACCTTC.

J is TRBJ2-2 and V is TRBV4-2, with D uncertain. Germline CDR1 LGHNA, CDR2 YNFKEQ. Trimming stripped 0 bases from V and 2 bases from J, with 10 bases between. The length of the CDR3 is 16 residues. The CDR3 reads CASSQDIRSNTGELFF. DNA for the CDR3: TGTGCCAGCAGCCAAGATATACGATCAAACACCGGGGAGCTGTTTTTT.

The CDR3 here is CASSWGDASPNEQFF. The CDR3 nucleotides read TGTGCCAGCAGTTGGGGAGACGCTAGCCCCAATGAGCAGTTCTTC. V is TRBV12-3 or TRBV12-4 and J is TRBJ2-1; D possibly corresponds to TRBD2 (5 bases). This CDR3 contains 15 residues. V lost 4 bases and J lost 6, with 16 bases in between.

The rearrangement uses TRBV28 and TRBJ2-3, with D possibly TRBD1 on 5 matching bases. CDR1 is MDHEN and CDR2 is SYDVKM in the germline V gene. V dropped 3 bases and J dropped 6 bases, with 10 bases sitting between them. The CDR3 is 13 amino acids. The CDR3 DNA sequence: TGTGCCAGCAGTTTGATAGGGGTGGATACGCAGTATTTT. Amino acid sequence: CASSLIGVDTQYF.

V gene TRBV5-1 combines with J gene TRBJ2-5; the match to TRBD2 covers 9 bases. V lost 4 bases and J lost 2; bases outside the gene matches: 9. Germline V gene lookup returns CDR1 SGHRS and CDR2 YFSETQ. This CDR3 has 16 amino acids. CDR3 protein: CASSPYGAGGQETQYF. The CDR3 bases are TGCGCCAGCAGCCCGTACGGGGCGGGAGGGCAAGAGACCCAGTACTTC.

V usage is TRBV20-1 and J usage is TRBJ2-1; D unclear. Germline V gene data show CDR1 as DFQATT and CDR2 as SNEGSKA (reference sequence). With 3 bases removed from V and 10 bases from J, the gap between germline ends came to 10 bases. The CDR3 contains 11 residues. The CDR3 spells CSASYRREQFF. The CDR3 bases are TGCAGTGCTAGTTACCGCAGAGAGCAGTTCTTC.

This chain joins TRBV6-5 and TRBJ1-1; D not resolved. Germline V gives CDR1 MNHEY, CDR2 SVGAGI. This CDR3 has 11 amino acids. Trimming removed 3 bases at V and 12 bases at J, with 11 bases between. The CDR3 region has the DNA TGTGCCAGCAGTTATCCGCCGACAACTTTCTTT. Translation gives CASSYPPTTFF.

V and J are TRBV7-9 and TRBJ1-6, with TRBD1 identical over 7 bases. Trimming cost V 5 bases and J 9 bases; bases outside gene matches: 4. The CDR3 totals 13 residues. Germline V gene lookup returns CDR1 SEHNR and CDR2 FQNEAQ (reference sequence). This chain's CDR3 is CASSKGATSPLHF. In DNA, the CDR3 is TGTGCCAGCAGCAAGGGGGCGACTTCACCCCTCCACTTT.

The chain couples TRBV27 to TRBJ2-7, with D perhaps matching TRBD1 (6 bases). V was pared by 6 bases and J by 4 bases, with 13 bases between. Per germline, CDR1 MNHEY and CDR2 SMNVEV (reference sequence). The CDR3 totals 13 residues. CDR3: CASRTGPWYEQYF. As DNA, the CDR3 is TGTGCCAGCAGAACAGGGCCCTGGTACGAGCAGTACTTC.

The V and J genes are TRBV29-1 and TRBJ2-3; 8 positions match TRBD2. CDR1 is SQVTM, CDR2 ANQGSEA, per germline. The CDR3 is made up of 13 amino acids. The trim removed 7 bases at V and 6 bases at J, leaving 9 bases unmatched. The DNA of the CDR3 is TGCAGCGGTCGGGGCGGGGGGTTCGATACGCAGTATTTT. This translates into CSGRGGGFDTQYF.